This T cell receptor (beta chain) emerged from a study of CD8+CD57+ T cells in acquired aplastic anemia. The length of the CDR3 is 13 residues. V was cut by 3 bases and J by 2 bases, with 8 bases left in between. Germline V gene sequence: CDR1 SGHNT, CDR2 YYREEE (reference sequence). This clonotype has ten or more counts. All patients picked for sequencing had shown, by flow cytometry, an expansion of CD8+CD57+ cells. Both TCR beta VDJ combination and CDR3 sequence profiling were carried out. Genomic DNA was the template for this profiling. TCRdb redid the calling of the reads with MiXCR, one entry per CDR3 protein. The sample records some 180,000 distinct CDR3 sequences, around 50% being singletons.

Sample: sorted CD4+, CD8+, or CD8+CD57+ T cells (not recorded which) from PBMCs. The V call is TRBV5-4, the J call TRBJ1-2; D remains ambiguous. The source of this sequence is a human donor with aplastic anemia. The chain's CDR3 is CASSSPTNYGYTF. The CDR3 DNA reads TGTGCCAGCAGCTCACCGACCAACTATGGCTACACCTTC.